These T cell receptor beta chains were read from a single sample in a study of blood T cells in healthy people across ages. TCRdb re-called the 5' RACE reads with MiXCR, one entry per CDR3 protein. The sample contains around 320,000 distinct CDR3 sequences, 25% to 30% of which appear only once. Sample: blood. The receptors come from a woman in her seventies in good health. Each CDR3 is given with its conserved first and last residue. Each record gives: CDR3 length, clone size, V gene, J gene, CDR3 protein. Some rows mark clone size as missing; the rest say once, few, many or name a class of expanded clone.

14	few	TRBV4-1	TRBJ1-4	CASSRRQGNEKLFF
16	few	TRBV28	TRBJ2-5	CASSSPGQGDLETQYF
15	.	TRBV20-1	TRBJ2-5	CSARGAGVAAETQYF
14	once	TRBV20-1	TRBJ2-5	CSAGTSGSQETQYF
14	few	TRBV7-2	TRBJ2-7	CASSLWPQGSEQYF
15	.	TRBV20-1	TRBJ2-1	CSARNARGQFDEQFF
13	.	TRBV28	TRBJ1-5	CASSTGSIRPQHF
11	many	TRBV24-1	TRBJ2-5	CATGTQETQYF
15	few	TRBV6-5	TRBJ2-5	CASSYVFGTSKTQYF
16	few	TRBV15	TRBJ2-3	CATSRGRDRDTDTQYF
13	.	TRBV28	TRBJ2-4	CASSSGGENIQYF
11	.	TRBV6-5	TRBJ1-2	CATLRGNGYTF
13	few	TRBV6-5	.	CASSYSAGTQQYF
14	.	TRBV7-9	TRBJ2-5	CASSQREGLETQYF
14	few	TRBV20-1	TRBJ2-5	CSAKQSGAGETQYF
15	few	TRBV7-3	TRBJ2-1	CASSALAGDYNEQFF
14	many	TRBV28	TRBJ2-1	CASSLTSSYNEQFF
14	few	TRBV29-1	TRBJ2-1	CSVEKGSSYNEQFF
15	many	TRBV7-9	TRBJ2-1	CASSLRGGGNNEQFF
17	few	TRBV12-3/TRBV12-4	TRBJ2-5	CASSFTPGQGNSREQYF
15	few	TRBV6-6	TRBJ1-6	CASSSQGDERSPLHF
16	.	TRBV4-3	.	CTSSQTRGAGFNEQFF
15	.	TRBV7-2	TRBJ2-3	CASSLVTVGTDTQYF
14	.	TRBV3-1	TRBJ2-3	CASRKKGRTDTQYF
12	few	TRBV28	TRBJ2-5	CARGIAQKTQYF
13	.	TRBV6-4	TRBJ1-1	CASSDAFNTEAFF
20	.	TRBV4-1	TRBJ2-1	CASSQIPGQAILSSYNEQFF
15	once	TRBV6-1	TRBJ1-2	CASSGTGAEGYGYTF
15	.	TRBV5-6	.	CASSLFEGFFYEQYF
13	.	TRBV15	TRBJ1-3	CATSRSGDGTIYF
15	.	TRBV24-1	TRBJ1-4	CATSDSGTANEKLFF
12	few	TRBV5-5	TRBJ2-2	CASSLLVGELFF
18	.	TRBV4-1	TRBJ2-1	CASSQDHASGSVLGEQFF
14	.	TRBV20-1	TRBJ1-1	CSARVKGARSEAFF
14	few	TRBV3-1	TRBJ1-3	CASSQQGAGNTIYF
14	few	TRBV5-1	TRBJ2-7	CASSLDPGLPEQYF
14	many	TRBV6-2/TRBV6-3	TRBJ2-3	CASSYADRLDTQYF
14	.	TRBV7-8	TRBJ1-4	CASSFSAGTEKLFF
14	few	TRBV28	TRBJ2-5	CASSFVSDGKTQYF
16	few	TRBV10-3	TRBJ2-3	CAISGGGRDATDTQYF
14	many	TRBV7-3	TRBJ2-1	CASSPLGEEREQFF
16	few	TRBV7-2	TRBJ2-1	CASSVIAGGSYNEQFF
15	once	TRBV12-3/TRBV12-4	.	CASSRQGYLRGEQFF
15	few	TRBV2	TRBJ2-3	CASTYLAGVGDTQYF
14	.	TRBV20-1	TRBJ1-6	CSATPTGWNSPLHF
11	few	TRBV29-1	TRBJ2-7	CSVQQGYEQYF
12	few	TRBV29-1	TRBJ1-1	CSVWGYYTEAFF
16	.	TRBV5-1	TRBJ2-5	CASSLPLTSGQETQYF
15	.	TRBV25-1	TRBJ1-6	CASSESTGGVSPLHF
11	many	TRBV20-1	TRBJ2-7	CSASRGIEQYF
17	.	TRBV7-2	TRBJ2-1	CASSARLAGNGRDEQFF
14	few	TRBV6-2/TRBV6-3	TRBJ2-2	CASSQTGVTGELFF
12	.	TRBV29-1	TRBJ1-2	CSVEVGDYGYTF
18	.	TRBV28	.	CASSLSIGLGAVSYEQYF
15	.	TRBV6-5	TRBJ1-3	CASRSTGGTGNTIYF
15	.	TRBV4-2	TRBJ2-3	CASSPRFGGTDTQYF
15	once	TRBV7-9	TRBJ2-5	CASSPRTGSGETQYF
16	few	TRBV21-1	TRBJ2-1	CASSRRGQGARNEQFF